What follows are 21 T cell receptor beta chains derived from one specimen sequenced in a study of T cell repertoires in cytomegalovirus infection. A single record per CDR3 protein comes from TCRdb applying MiXCR to the reads. The data hold 700,000 to 900,000 distinct CDR3 sequences, with about 29% observed a single time. Antigens for these TCRs are unknown. Material: cultured CD8+ T cells from PBMCs, obtained from culture after CMV antigen stimulation. The receptors were gathered from a human donor in good health (CMV status not recorded). Some clones in this sample may be carry-over from other donors' samples.

Only a few counts were recorded for this clonotype. J is TRBJ1-2 and V is TRBV27, with 10 bases fitting TRBD1. This CDR3 spans 14 amino acids. The germline V gene encodes CDR1 MNHEY and CDR2 SMNVEV (reference sequence). The V and J ends lost 6 bases and 8 bases, in that order; junction bases with no gene match: 9. This chain's CDR3 is CASRSRQGAEGYTF. Here the CDR3 DNA reads TGTGCCAGCAGATCTCGACAGGGGGCAGAAGGCTACACCTTC.

The rearrangement links TRBV7-9 to TRBJ1-4, with 7 positions matching TRBD1. The junction had 14 bases not matched to a gene; V was cut back by 6 bases and J by 4 bases. The CDR3 length is 17 residues. Germline CDR1 is SEHNR and CDR2 is FQNEAQ (reference sequence). The CDR3 loop reads CASRPPGPGQNNEKLFF. In nucleotides, the CDR3 is TGTGCCAGCAGACCCCCGGGCCCGGGACAGAATAATGAAAAACTGTTTTTT.

A remark on this clonotype: A read error is possible here, since a much larger clone lies one base away. The J gene is TRBJ2-7, the V gene TRBV7-2; TRBD1 or TRBD2 may be the D gene (5 bases each). Germline assignment: CDR1 SGHTA and CDR2 FQGNSA. This CDR3 is 17 amino acids long. CDR3 residues: CVSSLLPGDPSSYEQYF. CDR3 DNA: TGTGTCAGCAGCTTATTGCCCGGGGACCCGAGCTCCTACGAGCAGTACTTC.

This clonotype appeared many times. This chain connects TRBV7-9 to TRBJ2-1; 9 nucleotides agree with TRBD2. The ends lost 5 bases at V and 3 bases at J; junction bases unmatched: 8. The CDR3 length is 16 residues. CDR1 and CDR2 (germline): SEHNR, FQNEAQ (reference sequence). The CDR3 protein is CASSPLGAGGYNEQFF. The CDR3 DNA follows: TGTGCCAGCAGCCCCTTAGGAGCGGGGGGCTACAATGAGCAGTTCTTC.

This clonotype occurred many times. V is TRBV12-3 or TRBV12-4 and J is TRBJ2-7; TRBD1 might be the D (7 bases). The CDR3 has 13 residues. Trimming took off 5 bases at V and 9 bases at J, with 17 bases between the two ends. The CDR3 nucleotides read TGTGCCAGCAGTCGACCTGGGACAGCGGGGCAGTACTTC. Translated: CASSRPGTAGQYF.

This clonotype has just a few counts. The V gene is TRBV24-1, the J gene TRBJ2-3; no definite D call. The CDR3 is made up of 15 amino acids. Trimming stripped 2 bases from V and 2 bases from J, with 10 bases between. CDR1 KGHDR and CDR2 SFDVKD come from the germline V gene. This CDR3 is CATSDSQNYTDTQYF. CDR3 coding DNA: TGTGCCACCAGTGATTCTCAGAACTACACAGATACGCAGTATTTT.

J is TRBJ1-2 and V is TRBV3-1; 10 nucleotides match TRBD1. CDR1 is LGHDT and CDR2 is YNNKEL in the germline V gene (reference sequence). The CDR3 runs 16 residues. Trimming removed 1 base from V and 6 bases from J; junction bases left unmatched: 8. Here the CDR3 reads CASSQALTGGRHGYTF. The DNA of the CDR3 is TGTGCCAGCAGCCAAGCCTTGACAGGGGGCAGGCATGGCTACACCTTC.

This clonotype was counted once. The V call is TRBV4-1, the J call TRBJ2-1, with D tentatively TRBD2 (5 bases). The CDR3 consists of 15 residues. The germline gives CDR1 MGHRA, CDR2 YSYEKL. V lost 1 base and J lost 0, with 7 bases in between. CDR3 region: CASSQVRDSYNEQFF. The CDR3 DNA reads as TGCGCCAGCAGCCAAGTCCGGGACTCCTACAATGAGCAGTTCTTC.

Comments on this clonotype: This CDR3 fails to terminate in the conserved phenylalanine or tryptophan, so it likely reflects a read error. This chain connects TRBV6-6 to TRBJ1-5; maybe TRBD1 (6 bases). The V end lost 5 bases, the J end lost 4 bases, and 18 bases lay between the germline ends. CDR3 size: 16 residues. CDR1 is MNHNY and CDR2 is SVGAGI in the germline V gene (reference sequence). The CDR3 DNA sequence: TGTGCCAGCAGTCACCCCGGGGAGGGGGGGAATCAGCCCCAGCATTCT. It translates to CASSHPGEGGNQPQHS.

This clonotype was picked up one time. The chain combines TRBV4-1 with TRBJ2-1; D is unclear. Germline V gene data show CDR1 as MGHRA and CDR2 as YSYEKL. V was shortened by 1 base and J by 5 bases, with 9 bases between the two germline ends. This CDR3 is 14 amino acids long. CDR3 residues: CASSQVGPDNEQFF. DNA for the CDR3: TGCGCCAGCAGCCAAGTTGGGCCAGACAATGAGCAGTTCTTC.

This clonotype was seen repeatedly, ten times or more. The rearrangement joins TRBV7-2 to TRBJ2-7; 8 positions match TRBD2. The CDR3 is made up of 20 amino acids. Germline lookup yields CDR1 SGHTA and CDR2 FQGNSA. With V trimmed by 4 bases and J by 1 base, 21 bases remained unmatched. The CDR3 DNA sequence: TGTGCCAGCAGCTCAAACTTTCTAGCGGGTATATGGGGGGGTTCCTACGAGCAGTACGTC. Protein: CASSSNFLAGIWGGSYEQYV.

V and J are TRBV7-4 and TRBJ1-2, with TRBD1 matching 7 bases. The CDR3 has 11 residues. V was pared by 3 bases and J by 10 bases, with 2 bases of the junction left unmatched. Per germline, CDR1 SGHVT and CDR2 SQSDAQ. The DNA for the CDR3 is TGTGCCAGCAGCTTGGGACAGTACTACACCTTC. Translation: CASSLGQYYTF.

The V call is TRBV4-1, the J call TRBJ2-1, with 11 bases matching TRBD2. The V gene's germline CDR1 is MGHRA and CDR2 YSYEKL. This CDR3 region has 18 residues. Trimming removed 1 base from V and 4 bases from J; junction bases left unmatched: 9. CDR3 sequence: CASSQGTSGGPRYNEQFF. The CDR3 DNA follows: TGCGCCAGCAGCCAAGGAACTAGCGGGGGCCCCCGGTACAATGAGCAGTTCTTC.

The chain joins TRBV4-3 to TRBJ1-3; tentatively, D is TRBD1 (5 bases). The germline CDR1 and CDR2 sequences are LGHNA and YSLEER. The CDR3 totals 16 residues. The germline V and J ends were trimmed by 3 bases and 0 bases, with 12 bases remaining between them. In DNA, the CDR3 is TGCGCCAGCAGCCAGTCCTACAGGAGCTCTGGAAACACCATATATTTT. It encodes CASSQSYRSSGNTIYF.

V and J are TRBV6-5 and TRBJ2-3; TRBD2 matches 8 bases. Germline V gene lookup returns CDR1 MNHEY and CDR2 SVGAGI. Losses at the gene ends were 5 bases for V and 6 bases for J; bases not matched to a gene: 4. This CDR3 region has 13 residues. The CDR3 reads CASSTPGGDTQYF. CDR3 nucleotides: TGTGCCAGCAGTACGCCGGGGGGGGATACGCAGTATTTT.

This clonotype has just a few counts. The J gene is TRBJ1-2, the V gene TRBV7-6; the D gene is possibly TRBD1 (5 bases). The germline V and J ends were trimmed by 5 bases and 0 bases, with 13 bases remaining between them. The V gene's germline CDR1 is SGHVS and CDR2 FNYEAQ. The CDR3 sequence is 15 residues long. The DNA of the CDR3 is TGTGCCAGCAGCCCCAGACAGCTAACTAACTATGGCTACACCTTC. This encodes CASSPRQLTNYGYTF.

This clonotype came up a few times. The rearrangement uses TRBV12-3 or TRBV12-4 and TRBJ2-2; D is perhaps TRBD1 or TRBD2 (6 bases each). The ends were cut back, 8 bases at V and 3 bases at J, with 22 bases in the middle. The CDR3 extends over 17 amino acids. CDR3 sequence (DNA): TGTGCCAGCTGGGGGGCCATCCAACGGGGTTACACCGGGGAGCTGTTTTTT. It yields the protein CASWGAIQRGYTGELFF.

The chain couples TRBV11-2 to TRBJ1-1, with a tentative D call TRBD1 (5 bases). The V gene lost 5 bases and the J gene lost 4 bases, with 14 bases spanning the gap. The CDR3 spans 14 residues. Germline V CDR1 and CDR2: SGHAT, FQNNGV. The DNA of the CDR3 is TGTGCCAGCAGCCCACTCAGGGTTGCCACTGAAGCTTTCTTT. Amino acids: CASSPLRVATEAFF.

This chain joins TRBV19 and TRBJ1-2; a weak D match, TRBD1 (5 bases). This CDR3 has 15 amino acids. Between the trimmed V and J ends, which lost 6 bases and 4 bases, there was a span of 18 bases. Germline CDR1 reads LNHDA; CDR2 reads SQIVND (reference sequence). The CDR3 nucleotides are TGTGCCAGTAGGGACACTGATTTGATCCGCTATGGCTACACCTTC. As protein: CASRDTDLIRYGYTF. Complete variable domain (other parts from reference TRBV19 and TRBJ1-2): DGGITQSPKYLFRKEGQNVTLSCEQNLNHDAMYWYRQDPGQGLRLIYYSQIVNDFQKGDIAEGYSVSREKKESFPLTVTSAQKNPTAFYLCASRDTDLIRYGYTFGSGTRLTVV.

CDR3 DNA sequence: TGTGCCAGCAGCCCTTTGGACCCACGTCCTCCGTACGAGCAGTACTTC. Residues: CASSPLDPRPPYEQYF. The genes are TRBV7-9 and TRBJ2-7, with D unclear. The CDR3 covers 16 residues. The germline V and J ends were trimmed by 5 bases and 4 bases, with 21 bases remaining between them. In germline, CDR1 is SEHNR, CDR2 FQNEAQ (reference sequence).

This chain joins TRBV19 and TRBJ2-1; D gene unclear. Germline-derived CDR1 and CDR2 are LNHDA and SQIVND (reference sequence). V lost 3 bases to trimming and J lost 7 bases, with 7 bases between them. The CDR3 has 12 residues. DNA of the CDR3: TGTGCCAGTAGTATCACTTGGAATGAGCAGTTCTTC. It specifies CASSITWNEQFF.